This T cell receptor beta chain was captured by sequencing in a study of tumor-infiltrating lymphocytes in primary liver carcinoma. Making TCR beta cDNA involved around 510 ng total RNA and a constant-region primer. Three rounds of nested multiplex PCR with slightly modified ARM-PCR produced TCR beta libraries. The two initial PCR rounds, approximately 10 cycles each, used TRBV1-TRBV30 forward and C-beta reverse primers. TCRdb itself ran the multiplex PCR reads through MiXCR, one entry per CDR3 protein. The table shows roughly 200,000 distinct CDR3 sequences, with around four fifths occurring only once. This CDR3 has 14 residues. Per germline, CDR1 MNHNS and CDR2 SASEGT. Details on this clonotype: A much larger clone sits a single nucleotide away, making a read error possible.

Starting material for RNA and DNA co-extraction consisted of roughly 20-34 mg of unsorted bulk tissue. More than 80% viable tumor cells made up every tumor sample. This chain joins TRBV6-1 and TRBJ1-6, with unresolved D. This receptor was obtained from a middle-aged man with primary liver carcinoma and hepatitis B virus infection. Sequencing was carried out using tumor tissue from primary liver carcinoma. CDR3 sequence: CVSSEAPNRSPLHF. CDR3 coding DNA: TGTGTCAGCAGTGAAGCCCCTAATCGGTCACCCCTCCACTTT.